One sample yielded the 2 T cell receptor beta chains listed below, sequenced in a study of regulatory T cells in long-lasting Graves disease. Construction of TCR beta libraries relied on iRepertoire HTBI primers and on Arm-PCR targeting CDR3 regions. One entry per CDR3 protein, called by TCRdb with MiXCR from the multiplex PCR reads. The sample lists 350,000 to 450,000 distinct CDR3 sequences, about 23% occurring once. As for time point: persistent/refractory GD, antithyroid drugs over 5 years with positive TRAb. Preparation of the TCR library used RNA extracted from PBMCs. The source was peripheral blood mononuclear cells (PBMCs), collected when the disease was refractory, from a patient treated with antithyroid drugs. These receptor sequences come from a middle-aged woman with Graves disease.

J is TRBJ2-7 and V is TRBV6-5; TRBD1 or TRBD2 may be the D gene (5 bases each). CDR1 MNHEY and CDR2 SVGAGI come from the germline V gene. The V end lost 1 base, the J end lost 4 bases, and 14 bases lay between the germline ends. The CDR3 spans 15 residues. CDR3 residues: CASSYWDGAYYEQYF. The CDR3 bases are TGTGCCAGCAGTTACTGGGACGGAGCTTATTACGAGCAGTACTTC.

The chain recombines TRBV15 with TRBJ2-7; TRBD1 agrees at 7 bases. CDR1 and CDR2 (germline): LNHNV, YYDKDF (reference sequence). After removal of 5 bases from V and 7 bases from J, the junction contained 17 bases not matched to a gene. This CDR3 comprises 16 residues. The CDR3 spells CATSSSIGTVKREQYF. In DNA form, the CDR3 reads TGTGCCACCAGCTCAAGCATCGGGACAGTAAAGAGGGAGCAGTACTTC. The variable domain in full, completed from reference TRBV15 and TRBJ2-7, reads DAMVIQNPRYQVTQFGKPVTLSCSQTLNHNVMYWYQQKSSQAPKLLFHYYDKDFNNEADTPDNFQSRRPNTSFCFLDIRSPGLGDTAMYLCATSSSIGTVKREQYFGPGTRLTVT.